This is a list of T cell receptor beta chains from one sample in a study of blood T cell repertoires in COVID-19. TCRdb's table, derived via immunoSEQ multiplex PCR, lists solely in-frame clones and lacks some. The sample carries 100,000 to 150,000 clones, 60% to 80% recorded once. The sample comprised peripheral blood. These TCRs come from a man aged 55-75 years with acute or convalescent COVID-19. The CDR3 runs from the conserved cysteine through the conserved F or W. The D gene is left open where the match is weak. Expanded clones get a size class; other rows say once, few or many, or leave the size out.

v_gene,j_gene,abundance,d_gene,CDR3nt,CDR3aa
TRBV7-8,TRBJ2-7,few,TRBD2,TGTGCCAGCAGCCCTACTAGCGGATCCTACGAGCAGTACTTC,CASSPTSGSYEQYF
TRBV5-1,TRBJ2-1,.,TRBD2,TGCGCCAGCAGCCAGATAGCGGGACCATTAAATGAGCAGTTCTTC,CASSQIAGPLNEQFF
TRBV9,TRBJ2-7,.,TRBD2,TGTGCCAGCAGCGTAGCGTCTAGCGGGGGGGCTGAGGAGCAGTACTTC,CASSVASSGGAEEQYF
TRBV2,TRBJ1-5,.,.,TGTGCCAGCAGTGGTCGAGGTCAGCCCCAGCATTTT,CASSGRGQPQHF
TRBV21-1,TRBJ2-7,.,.,TGTGCCAGCAGCAAAGGGACTAGCGGGAGGGCCTACGAGCAGTACTTC,CASSKGTSGRAYEQYF
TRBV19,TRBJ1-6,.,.,TGTGCCAGTAGTCGGGTGACAGGATCTTATAATTCACCCCTCCACTTT,CASSRVTGSYNSPLHF
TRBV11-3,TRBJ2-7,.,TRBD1,TGTGCCAGCAGCCCAGGGGGATTGGCCTACGAGCAGTACTTC,CASSPGGLAYEQYF
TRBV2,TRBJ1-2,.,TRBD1,TGTGCCAGCAATTACAGGGGCTCGGGCTACACCTTC,CASNYRGSGYTF
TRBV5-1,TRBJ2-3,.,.,TGCGCCAGCAGCTTGGGGGGGCTCACAGATACGCAGTATTTT,CASSLGGLTDTQYF
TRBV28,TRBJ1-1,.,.,TGTGCCAGCAGTTCTAAGAACAGGGCCTTCTTT,CASSSKNRAFF
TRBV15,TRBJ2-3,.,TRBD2,TGTGCCACCAGCAGAGATTGGGGTAGCGGGGGGGAACATACGCAGTATTTT,CATSRDWGSGGEHTQYF
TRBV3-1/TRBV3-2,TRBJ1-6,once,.,TGTGCCAGCAGGGGAACGGGAGCAGGTAATTCACCCCTCCACTTT,CASRGTGAGNSPLHF
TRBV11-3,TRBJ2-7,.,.,TGTGCCAGCAGCGATCGGACGGGAAGCTCCTACGAGCAGTACTTC,CASSDRTGSSYEQYF
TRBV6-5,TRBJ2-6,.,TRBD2,TGTGCCAGCAGTTCGGGAGGGGGCTCTGGGGCCAACGTCCTGACTTTC,CASSSGGGSGANVLTF
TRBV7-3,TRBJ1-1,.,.,TGTGCCAGCAGCCCCGACAGAGACACTGAAGCTTTCTTT,CASSPDRDTEAFF
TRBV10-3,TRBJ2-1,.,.,TGTGCCATCAGTGAGGAGGGACACCTATACAATGAGCAGTTCTTC,CAISEEGHLYNEQFF
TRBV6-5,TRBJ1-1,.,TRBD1,TGTGCCAGCAGCTGGACAGGAATCATGAACACTGAAGCTTTCTTT,CASSWTGIMNTEAFF
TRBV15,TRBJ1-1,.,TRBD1,TGTGCCACCAGCAGCCGACAGGGGCGGACTGAAGCTTTCTTT,CATSSRQGRTEAFF
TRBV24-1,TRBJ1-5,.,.,TGTGCCACCAGTGAGGAAACAGGGAGCAATCAGCCCCAGCATTTT,CATSEETGSNQPQHF
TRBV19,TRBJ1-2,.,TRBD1,TGTGCCAGTAGTCCCAGACAGGGAGGAGGCTACACCTTC,CASSPRQGGGYTF
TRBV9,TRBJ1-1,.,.,TGTGCCAGCAGCCTAAGGGGTAACACTGAAGCTTTCTTT,CASSLRGNTEAFF
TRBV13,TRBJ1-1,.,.,TGTGCCAGCAGCTTAGGCCACGGGGAGCGTCAAGCTTTCTTT,CASSLGHGERQAFF
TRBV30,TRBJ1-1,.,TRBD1,TGTGCCTGGAGCCTTACAGGGGTGACTGAAGCTTTCTTT,CAWSLTGVTEAFF
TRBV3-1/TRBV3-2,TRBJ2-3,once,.,TGTACCAGCAGCCACGGGTACGATACGCAGTATTTT,CTSSHGYDTQYF
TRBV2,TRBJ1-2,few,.,TGTGCCAGCAGTGAAGAGCCCGGTACCTATGGCTACACCTTC,CASSEEPGTYGYTF
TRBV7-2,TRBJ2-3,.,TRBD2,TGTGCCAGCAGCGAAAGACCTAGCGGGGGATCTACAGATACGCAGTATTTT,CASSERPSGGSTDTQYF